The clone carrying this TCR beta chain was found once. Antigen: not known. Germline V gives CDR1 SGHTA, CDR2 FQGNSA. The CDR3 covers 15 residues. The V segment lost 3 bases and the J segment 4 bases; nucleotides outside the gene matches: 8. This sample was included in a study of shared clonotypes between healthy human individuals. Profiling relied on immunoSEQ multiplex PCR, and the TCRdb table lists in-frame clones only, not all of them. This sample carries about 1 million clones, approximately 76% of them seen once, and the ten largest clones take approximately 1.3%. Study results and caveats: Rarefaction revealed incomplete sorted-subset sequencing despite large depth. Clonotypes shared by all four donors outscored non-shared clonotypes in generation probability. Apart from blood, nothing was sampled; tissue repertoires likely differ.

Splitting of CD4+ cells produced CD45RA+ naive and CD45RA-negative memory subsets. The TCR originated in a man between 18 and 35 years old in good health. The J gene is TRBJ2-5, the V gene TRBV7-2; the match to TRBD1 covers 7 bases. What was sequenced was memory CD4+ T cells sorted from blood. Regarding subset: CD45RA-negative fraction. The CDR3 DNA is TGTGCCAGCAGCTTTGGGACAGATAGGAGAGAGACCCAGTACTTC. Protein product: CASSFGTDRRETQYF.